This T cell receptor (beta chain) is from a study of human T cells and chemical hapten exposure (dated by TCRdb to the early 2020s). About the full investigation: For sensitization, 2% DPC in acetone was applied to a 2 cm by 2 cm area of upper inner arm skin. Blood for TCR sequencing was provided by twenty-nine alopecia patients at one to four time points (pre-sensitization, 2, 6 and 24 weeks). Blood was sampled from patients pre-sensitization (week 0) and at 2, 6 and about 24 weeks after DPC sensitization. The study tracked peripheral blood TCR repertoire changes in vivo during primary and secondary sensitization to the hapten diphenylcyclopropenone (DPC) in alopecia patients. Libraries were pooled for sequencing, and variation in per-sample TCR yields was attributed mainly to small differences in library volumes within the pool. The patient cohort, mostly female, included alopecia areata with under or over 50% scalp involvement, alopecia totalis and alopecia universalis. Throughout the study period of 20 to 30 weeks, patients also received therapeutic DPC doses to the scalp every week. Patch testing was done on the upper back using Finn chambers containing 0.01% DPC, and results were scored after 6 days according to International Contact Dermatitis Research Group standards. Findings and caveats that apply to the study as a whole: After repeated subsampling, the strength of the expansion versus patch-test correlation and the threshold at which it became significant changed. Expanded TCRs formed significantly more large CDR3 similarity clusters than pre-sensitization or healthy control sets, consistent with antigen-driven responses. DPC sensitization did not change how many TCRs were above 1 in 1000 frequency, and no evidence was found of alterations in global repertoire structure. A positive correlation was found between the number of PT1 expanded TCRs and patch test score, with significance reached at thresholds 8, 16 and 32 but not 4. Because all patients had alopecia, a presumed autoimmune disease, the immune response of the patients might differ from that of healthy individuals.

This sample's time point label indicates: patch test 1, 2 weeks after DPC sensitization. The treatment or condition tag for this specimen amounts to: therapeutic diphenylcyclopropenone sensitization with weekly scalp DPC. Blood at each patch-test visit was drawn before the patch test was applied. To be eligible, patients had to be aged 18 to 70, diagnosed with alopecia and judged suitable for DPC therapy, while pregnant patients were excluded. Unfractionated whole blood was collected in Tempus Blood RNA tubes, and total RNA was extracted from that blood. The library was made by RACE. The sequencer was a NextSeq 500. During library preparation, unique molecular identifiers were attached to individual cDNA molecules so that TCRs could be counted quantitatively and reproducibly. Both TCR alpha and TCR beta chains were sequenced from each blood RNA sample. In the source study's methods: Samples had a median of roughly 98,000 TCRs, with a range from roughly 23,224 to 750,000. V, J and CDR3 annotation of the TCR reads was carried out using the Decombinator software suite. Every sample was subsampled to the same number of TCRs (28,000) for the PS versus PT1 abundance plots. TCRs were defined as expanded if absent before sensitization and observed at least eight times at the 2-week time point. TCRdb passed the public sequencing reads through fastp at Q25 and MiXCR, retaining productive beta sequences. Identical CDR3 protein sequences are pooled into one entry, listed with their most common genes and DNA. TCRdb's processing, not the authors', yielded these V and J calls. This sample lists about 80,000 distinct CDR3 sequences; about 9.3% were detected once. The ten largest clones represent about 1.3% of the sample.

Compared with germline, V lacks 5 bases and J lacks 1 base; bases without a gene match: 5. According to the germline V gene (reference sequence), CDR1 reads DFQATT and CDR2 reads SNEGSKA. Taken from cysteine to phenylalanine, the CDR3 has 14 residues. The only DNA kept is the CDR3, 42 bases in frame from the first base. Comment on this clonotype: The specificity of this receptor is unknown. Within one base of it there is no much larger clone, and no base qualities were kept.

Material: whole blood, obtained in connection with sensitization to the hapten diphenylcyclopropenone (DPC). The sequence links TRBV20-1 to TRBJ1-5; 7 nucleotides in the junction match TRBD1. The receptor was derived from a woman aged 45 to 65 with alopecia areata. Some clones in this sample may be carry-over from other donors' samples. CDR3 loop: CSAPKDRSNQPQHF. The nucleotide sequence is TGCAGTGCTCCGAAGGACAGGAGCAATCAGCCCCAGCATTTT.